These T cell receptor beta chains were read from a single sample in a study of blood T cells in healthy people across ages. Each CDR3 protein is one row after TCRdb ran MiXCR on the 5' RACE reads. The sample contains hundreds of thousands of distinct CDR3 sequences, 45% to 50% of which appear only once. Sequenced input: blood. The receptors were gathered from a woman aged 60 to 75 in good health. CDR3s include the opening cysteine and the closing phenylalanine or tryptophan. Each record gives: V gene, clone size, J gene, D gene, CDR3 protein, CDR3 DNA. The D gene is left open where the match is weak. Clone sizes are given selectively: once, few, many, or a class where the clone is expanded.

>TRBV27|few|TRBJ2-7|.
CASRGPLREQYF
TGTGCCAGCCGGGGCCCTCTGCGGGAGCAGTACTTC
>TRBV3-1|.|TRBJ1-4|TRBD1
CASSQGSQGAGEKLFF
TGTGCCAGCAGCCAAGGGTCACAGGGGGCCGGAGAAAAACTGTTTTTT
>TRBV11-2|.|TRBJ2-6|.
CASTRRGQSLGASVLTF
TGTGCCAGCACCCGAAGAGGACAGTCCTTGGGGGCCAGCGTCCTGACTTTC
>TRBV7-9|.|TRBJ2-1|.
CASSWDPSNEQFF
TGTGCCAGCAGCTGGGACCCTAGCAATGAGCAGTTCTTC
>TRBV20-1|few|TRBJ2-5|TRBD2
CSGAGAGEGNEQYF
TGCAGCGGGGCCGGCGCGGGAGAAGGTAATGAGCAGTACTTC
>TRBV10-3|few|TRBJ2-3|TRBD2
CAIREERDTDTQYF
TGTGCCATCAGAGAGGAGCGGGACACAGATACGCAGTATTTT
>TRBV20-1|.|TRBJ2-1|TRBD2
CSARATSGIYNEQFF
TGCAGTGCTAGAGCCACTAGCGGGATCTACAATGAGCAGTTCTTC
>TRBV9|.|TRBJ2-1|.
CANSPGGGGQFF
TGTGCCAACTCTCCGGGGGGCGGGGGGCAGTTCTTC
>TRBV20-1|.|TRBJ2-7|.
CSASRPRSSYEQYF
TGCAGTGCTAGCCGCCCGCGAAGCTCCTACGAGCAGTACTTC
>TRBV7-2|few|TRBJ2-1|TRBD1
CASSLQGAHNEQFF
TGTGCCAGCAGCTTACAGGGGGCCCACAATGAGCAGTTCTTC
>TRBV5-6|.|TRBJ2-5|TRBD1
CASSAGTGAKTQYF
TGTGCCAGCAGTGCCGGGACAGGGGCAAAGACCCAGTACTTC
>TRBV6-2/TRBV6-3|.|TRBJ2-1|TRBD1
CASSLYTGGNEQFF
TGTGCCAGCAGCCTTTACACAGGGGGCAATGAGCAGTTCTTC
>TRBV29-1|.|TRBJ1-1|.
CSVGNGNTEAFF
TGCAGCGTTGGTAACGGCAACACTGAAGCTTTCTTT
>TRBV20-1|.|TRBJ2-7|.
CSASLVEGFRYEQYF
TGCAGTGCTAGTCTGGTGGAGGGTTTTCGATACGAGCAGTACTTC
>TRBV6-2/TRBV6-3|.|TRBJ2-7|TRBD1
CAGIRDSYEQYF
TGTGCCGGCATCAGGGACAGCTACGAGCAGTACTTC
>TRBV27|.|TRBJ2-5|TRBD2
CASSSASTSGQETQYF
TGTGCCAGCAGTTCCGCCTCGACTAGCGGCCAAGAGACCCAGTACTTC
>TRBV29-1|few|TRBJ2-4|.
CSVERGDAKNIQYF
TGCAGCGTTGAGAGGGGGGATGCCAAAAACATTCAGTACTTC
>TRBV20-1|.|TRBJ1-2|.
CSARDRGSSNYGYTF
TGCAGTGCTAGAGACAGGGGATCATCTAACTATGGCTACACCTTC
>TRBV12-5|.|TRBJ2-7|.
CASGLPGTELSYEQYF
TGTGCTAGTGGTTTGCCTGGGACGGAACTCTCCTACGAGCAGTACTTC
>TRBV6-1|.|TRBJ2-7|.
CASRPRGYEQYF
TGTGCCAGCAGACCCAGGGGCTACGAGCAGTACTTC
>TRBV6-5|.|TRBJ2-5|.
CASSYREPGRSATGQYF
TGTGCCAGCAGTTACAGGGAGCCCGGACGTTCCGCAACCGGGCAGTACTTC
>TRBV20-1|.|TRBJ2-1|TRBD2
CSASSSGRALSEQFF
TGCAGTGCTTCCTCTAGCGGGAGGGCCTTAAGTGAGCAGTTCTTC
>TRBV15|.|TRBJ2-7|TRBD2
CATSGSGGANEQYF
TGTGCCACCAGCGGTAGCGGGGGGGCCAACGAGCAGTACTTC
>TRBV6-5|.|TRBJ2-2|TRBD1
CASGYRGTNTGELFF
TGTGCCAGCGGTTACAGGGGTACGAACACCGGGGAGCTGTTTTTT
>TRBV7-9|.|TRBJ2-1|TRBD2
CASSPGTTGGETQFF
TGTGCCAGCAGCCCTGGGACCACGGGAGGGGAGACCCAGTTCTTC
>TRBV24-1|.|TRBJ2-1|TRBD1
CATSDYRTGNDEQFF
TGTGCCACCAGTGATTATAGGACAGGTAACGATGAGCAGTTCTTC
>TRBV20-1|.|TRBJ1-6|TRBD1
CSAQAGTENSPLHF
TGCAGTGCGCAAGCCGGGACAGAGAATTCACCCCTCCACTTT
>TRBV5-6|.|TRBJ2-7|TRBD1
CASSFDRVAYEQYF
TGTGCCAGCAGTTTTGACAGGGTAGCGTACGAGCAGTACTTC
>TRBV30|.|TRBJ2-5|TRBD1
CAGSVDRGGEQYF
TGTGCCGGGAGTGTGGACAGGGGAGGTGAGCAGTACTTC
>TRBV5-6|.|TRBJ2-5|.
CASSLIKQTAETQYF
TGTGCCAGCAGCCTGATAAAACAAACGGCGGAGACCCAGTACTTC
>TRBV20-1|.|TRBJ2-7|.
CSARVGTYSYEQYF
TGCAGTGCTAGAGTGGGGACTTACTCCTACGAGCAGTACTTC
>TRBV27|.|TRBJ2-7|.
CASSFIGSAREQYF
TGTGCCAGCAGTTTCATAGGGAGTGCACGCGAGCAGTACTTC
>TRBV7-3|.|TRBJ2-7|.
CASSLMPGSEQYF
TGTGCCAGCAGCTTAATGCCGGGGAGCGAGCAGTACTTC
>TRBV4-1|few|TRBJ2-1|.
CASSQDGASASSYNEQFF
TGCGCCAGCAGCCAAGATGGCGCTTCCGCGAGCTCCTACAATGAGCAGTTCTTC
>TRBV11-2|.|TRBJ2-5|TRBD1
CASSTGRTGGWETQYF
TGTGCCAGCAGCACAGGACGGACAGGGGGCTGGGAGACCCAGTACTTC
>TRBV20-1|few|TRBJ2-3|.
CSARASDGAGRRGTQYF
TGCAGTGCTAGAGCTAGTGATGGGGCGGGACGGAGGGGTACGCAGTATTTT
>TRBV10-3|.|TRBJ2-7|.
CAISRGGDLSYEQYF
TGTGCCATCAGCCGAGGCGGTGACCTTTCCTACGAGCAGTACTTC
>TRBV10-3|few|TRBJ2-7|.
CAISDSATYEQYF
TGTGCCATCAGTGATTCCGCGACCTACGAGCAGTACTTC
>TRBV28|.|TRBJ2-7|TRBD1
CASRGTGLSYEQYF
TGTGCCAGCAGGGGGACAGGCCTCTCCTACGAGCAGTACTTC
>TRBV24-1|.|TRBJ2-2|TRBD2
CATSDPLAGGLGFNTGELFF
TGTGCCACCAGTGATCCACTAGCGGGAGGGCTTGGTTTCAACACCGGGGAGCTGTTTTTT
>TRBV18|few|TRBJ2-7|.
CASSTDGSSYEQYF
TGTGCCAGCTCAACGGACGGGAGCTCCTACGAGCAGTACTTC
>TRBV20-1|few|TRBJ2-1|TRBD1
CSAINRGDEQFF
TGCAGTGCTATAAACAGGGGCGATGAGCAGTTCTTC
>TRBV7-9|.|TRBJ2-7|TRBD1
CASSVDRGLGEQYF
TGTGCCAGCAGCGTAGACAGGGGGCTAGGCGAGCAGTACTTC
>TRBV20-1|few|TRBJ2-2|.
CSASPPLGAGELFF
TGCAGTGCTAGTCCTCCCCTCGGGGCCGGGGAGCTGTTTTTT
>TRBV15|.|TRBJ2-1|.
CATSRDYRSHRFF
TGTGCCACCAGCAGAGATTATAGGAGCCACAGGTTCTTC
>TRBV7-2|many|TRBJ1-2|.
CASSLVTTKHGYTF
TGTGCCAGCAGCTTAGTTACAACCAAACATGGCTACACCTTC